Below, one T cell receptor beta chain is given with its context. PCR used 60 Vbeta primers and 13 Jbeta primers. Profiling relied on immunoSEQ multiplex PCR, and the TCRdb table lists in-frame clones only, not all of them. The data show roughly 140,000 clones, roughly 80% seen once. Germline CDR1 reads SGHRS; CDR2 reads YFSETQ. V was pared by 4 bases and J by 4 bases, with 17 bases between. The CDR3 loop spans 15 amino acids. This entry is derived from a study of cytomegalovirus exposure and HLA in healthy donors. Sequencing used PBMCs. The sequence derives from a man under 40 in good health and CMV-seropositive. The chain combines TRBV5-1 with TRBJ1-2; D remains ambiguous. The CDR3 spells CASSPASGEFYGYTF. CDR3 sequence (DNA): TGCGCCAGCAGCCCCGCCTCGGGAGAGTTCTATGGCTACACCTTC. Looking up the rest from reference TRBV5-1 and TRBJ1-2 gives the full variable domain: KAGVTQTPRYLIKTRGQQVTLSCSPISGHRSVSWYQQTPGQGLQFLFEYFSETQRNKGNFPGRFSGRQFSNSRSEMNVSTLELGDSALYLCASSPASGEFYGYTFGSGTRLTVV.